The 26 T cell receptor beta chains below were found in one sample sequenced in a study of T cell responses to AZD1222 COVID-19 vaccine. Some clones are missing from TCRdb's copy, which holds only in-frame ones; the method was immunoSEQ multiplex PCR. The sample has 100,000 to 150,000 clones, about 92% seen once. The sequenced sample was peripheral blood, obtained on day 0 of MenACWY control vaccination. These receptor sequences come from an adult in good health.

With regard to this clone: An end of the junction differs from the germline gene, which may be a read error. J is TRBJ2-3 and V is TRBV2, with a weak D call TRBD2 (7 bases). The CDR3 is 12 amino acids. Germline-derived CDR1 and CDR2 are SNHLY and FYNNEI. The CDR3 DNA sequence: TGTGCCAGCAGTAGACAGGTCCTGGGAGGGGTTTTT. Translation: CASSRQVLGGVF.

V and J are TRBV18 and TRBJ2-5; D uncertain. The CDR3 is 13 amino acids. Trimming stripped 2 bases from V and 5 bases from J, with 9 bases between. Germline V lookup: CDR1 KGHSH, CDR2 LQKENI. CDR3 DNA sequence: TGTGCCAGCTCACCATCTAGGTCGGAGACCCAGTACTTC. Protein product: CASSPSRSETQYF.

The CDR3 coding sequence is TGTGCCAGCAGTACGACCGGGACAGGGCCCGATGAGCAGTTCTTC. The encoded protein is CASSTTGTGPDEQFF. V gene TRBV6-2 or TRBV6-3 combines with J gene TRBJ2-1; 9 nucleotides match TRBD1. The CDR3 covers 15 residues. The trim removed 5 bases at V and 8 bases at J, leaving 10 bases unmatched. Looked up from germline, CDR1 is MNHEY and CDR2 is SVGEGT.

The CDR3: CASKRTSGNYEQYF. CDR3 coding DNA: TGTGCCAGCAAGCGGACTAGCGGGAACTACGAGCAGTACTTC. The rearrangement links TRBV5-5 to TRBJ2-7; 12 bases match TRBD2. V trimming: 6 bases; J trimming: 3 bases; junction bases outside the gene matches: 4. This CDR3 spans 14 amino acids. Germline V gene sequence: CDR1 SGHKS, CDR2 YYEKEE (reference sequence). The full variable domain, its missing parts supplied by reference TRBV5-5 and TRBJ2-7, is DAGVTQSPTHLIKTRGQQVTLRCSPISGHKSVSWYQQVLGQGPQFIFQYYEKEERGRGNFPDRFSARQFPNYSSELNVNALLLGDSALYLCASKRTSGNYEQYFGPGTRLTVT.

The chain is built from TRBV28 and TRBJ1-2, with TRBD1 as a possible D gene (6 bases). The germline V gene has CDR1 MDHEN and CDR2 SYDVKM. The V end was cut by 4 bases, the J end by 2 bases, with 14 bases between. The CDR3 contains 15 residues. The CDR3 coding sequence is TGTGCCAGCAGTTCGTGGGGGACACACAACTATGGCTACACCTTC. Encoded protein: CASSSWGTHNYGYTF.

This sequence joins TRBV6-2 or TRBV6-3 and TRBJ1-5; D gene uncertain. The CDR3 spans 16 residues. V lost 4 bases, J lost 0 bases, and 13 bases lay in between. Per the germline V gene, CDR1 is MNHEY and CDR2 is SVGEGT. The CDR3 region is CASSWSGMYSNQPQHF. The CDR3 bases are TGTGCCAGCAGTTGGTCAGGCATGTATAGCAATCAGCCCCAGCATTTT.

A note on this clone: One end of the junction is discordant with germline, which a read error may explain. CDR3 loop: CASSTGNRPQHF. The CDR3 DNA sequence: TGTGCCAGTAGTACCGGGAATCGGCCCCAGCATTTT. The chain recombines TRBV19 with TRBJ1-5; D remains ambiguous. The CDR3 is made up of 12 amino acids. Germline V CDR1 and CDR2: LNHDA, SQIVND (reference sequence).

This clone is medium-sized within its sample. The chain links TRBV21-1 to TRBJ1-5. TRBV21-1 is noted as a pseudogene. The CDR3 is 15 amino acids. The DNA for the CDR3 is TGTGCCAGCCTCGTTAGGCCTTTTAGCAATCAGCCCCAGCATTTT. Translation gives CASLVRPFSNQPQHF.

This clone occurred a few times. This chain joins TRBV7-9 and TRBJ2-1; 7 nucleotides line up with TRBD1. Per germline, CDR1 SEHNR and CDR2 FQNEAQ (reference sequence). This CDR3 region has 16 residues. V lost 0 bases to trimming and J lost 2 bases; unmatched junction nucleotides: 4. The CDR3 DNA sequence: TGTGCCAGCAGCTTAGCAGGGGGCATCCCCTACAATGAGCAGTTCTTC. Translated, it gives CASSLAGGIPYNEQFF.

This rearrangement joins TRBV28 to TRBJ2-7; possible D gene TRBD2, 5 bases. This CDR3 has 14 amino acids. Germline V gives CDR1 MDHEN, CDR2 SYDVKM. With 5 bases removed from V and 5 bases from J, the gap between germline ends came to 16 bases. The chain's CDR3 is CASSPPGVSHEQYV. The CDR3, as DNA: TGTGCCAGCAGTCCGCCCGGGGTATCTCACGAGCAGTACGTC.

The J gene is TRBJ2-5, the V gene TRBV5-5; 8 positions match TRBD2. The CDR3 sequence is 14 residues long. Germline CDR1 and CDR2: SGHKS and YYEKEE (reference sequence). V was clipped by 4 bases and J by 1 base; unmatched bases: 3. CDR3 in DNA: TGTGCCAGCAGCCCGGGGGGGCCCCAAGAGACCCAGTACTTC. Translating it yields CASSPGGPQETQYF.

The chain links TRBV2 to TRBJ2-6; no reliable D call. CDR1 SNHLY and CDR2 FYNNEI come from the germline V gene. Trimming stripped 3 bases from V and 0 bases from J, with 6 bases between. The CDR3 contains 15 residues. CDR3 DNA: TGTGCCAGCAGTGATTGGGCCTCTGGGGCCAACGTCCTGACTTTC. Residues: CASSDWASGANVLTF.

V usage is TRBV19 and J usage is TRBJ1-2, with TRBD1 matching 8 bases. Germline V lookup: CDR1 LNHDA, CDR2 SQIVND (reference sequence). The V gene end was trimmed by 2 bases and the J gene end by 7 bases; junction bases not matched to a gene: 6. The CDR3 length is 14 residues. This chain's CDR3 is CASSIQGANGGYTF. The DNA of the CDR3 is TGTGCCAGTAGTATACAGGGGGCAAACGGTGGCTACACCTTC.

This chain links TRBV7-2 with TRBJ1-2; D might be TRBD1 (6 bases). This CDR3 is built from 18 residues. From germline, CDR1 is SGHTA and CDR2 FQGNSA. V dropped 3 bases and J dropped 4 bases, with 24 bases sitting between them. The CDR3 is CASSFAPGSGTNSYGYTF. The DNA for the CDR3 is TGTGCCAGCAGCTTCGCACCGGGATCAGGGACAAATTCCTATGGCTACACCTTC. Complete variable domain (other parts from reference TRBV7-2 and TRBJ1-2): GAGVSQSPSNKVTEKGKDVELRCDPISGHTALYWYRQSLGQGLEFLIYFQGNSAPDKSGLPSDRFSAERTGGSVSTLTIQRTQQEDSAVYLCASSFAPGSGTNSYGYTFGSGTRLTVV.

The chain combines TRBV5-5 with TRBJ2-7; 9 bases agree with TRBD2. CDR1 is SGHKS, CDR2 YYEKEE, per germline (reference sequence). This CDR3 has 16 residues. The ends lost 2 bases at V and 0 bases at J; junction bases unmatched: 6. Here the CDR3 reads CASSFDRTSVSYEQYF. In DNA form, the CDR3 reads TGTGCCAGCAGCTTTGACAGGACTAGCGTCTCCTACGAGCAGTACTTC.

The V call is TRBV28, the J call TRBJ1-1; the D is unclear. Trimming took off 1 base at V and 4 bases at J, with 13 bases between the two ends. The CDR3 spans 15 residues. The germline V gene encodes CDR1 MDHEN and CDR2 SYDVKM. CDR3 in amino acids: CASSLSLQRLTEAFF. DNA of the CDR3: TGTGCCAGCAGTTTATCCCTTCAGCGTCTCACTGAAGCTTTCTTT.

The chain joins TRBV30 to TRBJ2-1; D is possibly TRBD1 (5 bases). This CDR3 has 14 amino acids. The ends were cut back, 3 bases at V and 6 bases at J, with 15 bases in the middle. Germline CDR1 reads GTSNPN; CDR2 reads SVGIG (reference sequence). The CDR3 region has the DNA TGTGCCTGGAGAGGGCAGGGTAGGTCCAATGAGCAGTTCTTC. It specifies CAWRGQGRSNEQFF.

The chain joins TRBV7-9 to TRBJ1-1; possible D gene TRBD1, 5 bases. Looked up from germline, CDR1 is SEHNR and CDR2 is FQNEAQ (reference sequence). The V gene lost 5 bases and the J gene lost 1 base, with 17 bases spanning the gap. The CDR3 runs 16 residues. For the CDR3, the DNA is TGTGCCAGCAGCCACACCTGGGGACCGCAGAACACTGAAGCTTTCTTT. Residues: CASSHTWGPQNTEAFF.

For the CDR3, the DNA is TGTGCCAGCAGCTGGGGACAAGCCTACGAGCAGTACTTC. Translating it yields CASSWGQAYEQYF. V usage is TRBV3-1 (or the pseudogene TRBV3-2) and J usage is TRBJ2-7, with a tentative D call TRBD1 (6 bases). CDR3 length: 13 amino acids. Trimming removed 5 bases from V and 2 bases from J, with 10 bases in between. Germline CDR1 reads LGHDT; CDR2 reads YNNKEL (reference sequence).

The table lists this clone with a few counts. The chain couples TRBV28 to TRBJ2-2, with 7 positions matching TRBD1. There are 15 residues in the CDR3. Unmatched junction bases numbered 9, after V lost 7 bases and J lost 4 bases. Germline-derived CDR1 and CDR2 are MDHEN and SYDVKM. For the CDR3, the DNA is TGTGCCAGCATCACCAGGACAGGAGTCACCGGGGAGCTGTTTTTT. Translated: CASITRTGVTGELFF.

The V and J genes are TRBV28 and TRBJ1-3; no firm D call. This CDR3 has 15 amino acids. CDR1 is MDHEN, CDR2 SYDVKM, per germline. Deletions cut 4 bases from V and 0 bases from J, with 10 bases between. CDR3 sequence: CASSWAGLSGNTIYF. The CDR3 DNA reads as TGTGCCAGCAGTTGGGCAGGCCTCTCTGGAAACACCATATATTTT. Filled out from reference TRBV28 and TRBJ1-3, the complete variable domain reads DVKVTQSSRYLVKRTGEKVFLECVQDMDHENMFWYRQDPGLGLRLIYFSYDVKMKEKGDIPEGYSVSREKKERFSLILESASTNQTSMYLCASSWAGLSGNTIYFGEGSWLTVV.

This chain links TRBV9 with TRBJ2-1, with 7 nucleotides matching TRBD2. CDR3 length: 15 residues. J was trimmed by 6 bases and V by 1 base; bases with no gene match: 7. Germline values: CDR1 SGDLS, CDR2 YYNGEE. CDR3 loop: CASSVFGGGGNEQFF. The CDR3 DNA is TGTGCCAGCAGCGTATTTGGCGGGGGAGGCAATGAGCAGTTCTTC.

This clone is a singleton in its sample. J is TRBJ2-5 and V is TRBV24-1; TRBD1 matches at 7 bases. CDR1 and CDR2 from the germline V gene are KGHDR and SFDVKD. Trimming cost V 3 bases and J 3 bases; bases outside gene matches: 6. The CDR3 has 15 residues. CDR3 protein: CATSDAGTEEETQYF. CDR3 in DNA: TGTGCCACCAGTGATGCCGGGACAGAGGAAGAGACCCAGTACTTC.

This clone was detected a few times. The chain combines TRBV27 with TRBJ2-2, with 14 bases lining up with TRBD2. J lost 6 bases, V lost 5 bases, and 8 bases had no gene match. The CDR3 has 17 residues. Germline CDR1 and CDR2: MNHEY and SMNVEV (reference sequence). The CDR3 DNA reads TGTGCCAGCAGTCCCCCAGGGACTAGCGGGAGTTCCGGGGAGCTGTTTTTT. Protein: CASSPPGTSGSSGELFF.

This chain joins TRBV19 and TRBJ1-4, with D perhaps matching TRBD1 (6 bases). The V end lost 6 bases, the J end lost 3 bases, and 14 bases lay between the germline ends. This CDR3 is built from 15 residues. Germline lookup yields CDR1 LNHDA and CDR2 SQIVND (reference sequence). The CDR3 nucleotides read TGTGCCAGTAGGGCCAGGGGTACACCTAATGAAAAACTGTTTTTT. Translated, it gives CASRARGTPNEKLFF.

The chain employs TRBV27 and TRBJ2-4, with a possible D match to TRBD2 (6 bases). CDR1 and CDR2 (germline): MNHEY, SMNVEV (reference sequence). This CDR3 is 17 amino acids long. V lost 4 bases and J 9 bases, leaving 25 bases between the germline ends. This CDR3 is CASSSPRNSGIGGIQYF. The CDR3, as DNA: TGTGCCAGCAGTTCCCCGAGAAATAGCGGCATCGGGGGCATTCAGTACTTC.